A selection of T cell receptor beta chains follows, all from one sample in a study of CD8 T cells in ankylosing spondylitis. Each CDR3 protein is one row after TCRdb ran MiXCR on the 5' RACE reads. The table has around 140,000 distinct CDR3 sequences, more than 9.5% seen once. Sequenced sample: blood, either unsorted or a sorted T cell fraction (not recorded which). All receptors come from a female donor with ankylosing spondylitis or in good health (not recorded which). The CDR3 runs from the conserved cysteine through the conserved F or W. The order of the fields is J gene, V gene, D gene, clone size, CDR3 protein, CDR3 DNA. A D gene is named only where the DNA matches it firmly. Only part of the rows carry a size: once, few, many, or a class if the clone is expanded.

j_gene: TRBJ1-5; v_gene: TRBV10-3; d_gene: NA; abundance: many; CDR3aa: CATLDTYSNQPQHF; CDR3nt: TGTGCCACCCTGGACACCTATAGCAATCAGCCCCAGCATTTT
j_gene: TRBJ2-1; v_gene: TRBV19; d_gene: TRBD2; abundance: NA; CDR3aa: CASSLPSSGRATEQFF; CDR3nt: TGTGCCAGTAGTCTCCCGAGTAGCGGGAGGGCCACTGAGCAGTTCTTC
j_gene: TRBJ2-2; v_gene: TRBV5-1; d_gene: NA; abundance: NA; CDR3aa: CASSVGRAGELFF; CDR3nt: TGCGCCAGCAGCGTCGGCAGGGCCGGGGAGCTGTTTTTT
j_gene: TRBJ2-2; v_gene: TRBV14; d_gene: NA; abundance: many; CDR3aa: CASSLLNTGELFF; CDR3nt: TGTGCCAGCAGCCTCCTGAACACCGGGGAGCTGTTTTTT
j_gene: TRBJ1-1; v_gene: TRBV15; d_gene: NA; abundance: once; CDR3aa: CATSRGRGTEAFF; CDR3nt: TGTGCCACCAGCAGGGGCCGGGGCACTGAAGCTTTCTTT
j_gene: TRBJ2-1; v_gene: TRBV11-2; d_gene: NA; abundance: many; CDR3aa: CASSLGGVQFF; CDR3nt: TGTGCCAGCAGCTTAGGGGGCGTGCAGTTCTTC
j_gene: TRBJ2-1; v_gene: TRBV20-1; d_gene: TRBD2; abundance: few; CDR3aa: CSFRLAGGPGNEQFF; CDR3nt: TGCAGTTTTAGACTAGCGGGAGGGCCGGGCAATGAGCAGTTCTTC
j_gene: TRBJ2-2; v_gene: TRBV20-1; d_gene: NA; abundance: few; CDR3aa: CSASEGGELFF; CDR3nt: TGCAGTGCTAGCGAGGGCGGGGAGCTGTTTTTT
j_gene: TRBJ2-6; v_gene: TRBV5-4; d_gene: NA; abundance: few; CDR3aa: CASSVQGLGANVLTF; CDR3nt: TGTGCCAGCAGCGTTCAGGGGCTCGGGGCCAACGTCCTGACTTTC
j_gene: TRBJ2-7; v_gene: TRBV20-1; d_gene: TRBD1; abundance: many; CDR3aa: CSATTGPRQYF; CDR3nt: TGCAGTGCTACGACAGGGCCTAGGCAGTACTTC
j_gene: TRBJ2-7; v_gene: TRBV7-9; d_gene: NA; abundance: few; CDR3aa: CASSLGGREQYF; CDR3nt: TGTGCCAGCAGCTTAGGAGGGCGCGAGCAGTACTTC
j_gene: TRBJ1-2; v_gene: TRBV2; d_gene: NA; abundance: NA; CDR3aa: CASSGRTVGYTF; CDR3nt: TGTGCCAGCAGTGGCCGGACTGTGGGCTACACCTTC
j_gene: TRBJ1-1; v_gene: TRBV7-6; d_gene: NA; abundance: many; CDR3aa: CASSLGTVSNTEAFF; CDR3nt: TGTGCCAGCAGCTTAGGAACCGTTTCGAACACTGAAGCTTTCTTT
j_gene: TRBJ2-3; v_gene: TRBV20-1; d_gene: NA; abundance: many; CDR3aa: CSARSVPFRRDSTDTQYF; CDR3nt: TGCAGTGCTAGATCCGTCCCTTTCCGGCGAGATAGCACAGATACGCAGTATTTT